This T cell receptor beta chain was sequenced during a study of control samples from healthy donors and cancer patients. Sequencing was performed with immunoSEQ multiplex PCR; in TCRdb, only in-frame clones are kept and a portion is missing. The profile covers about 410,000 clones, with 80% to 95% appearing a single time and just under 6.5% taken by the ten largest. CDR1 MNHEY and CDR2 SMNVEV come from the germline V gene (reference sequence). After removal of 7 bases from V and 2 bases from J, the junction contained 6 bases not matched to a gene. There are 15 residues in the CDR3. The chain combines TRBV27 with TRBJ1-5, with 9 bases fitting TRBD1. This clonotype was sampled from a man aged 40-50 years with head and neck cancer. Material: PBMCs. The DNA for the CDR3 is TGTGCCAGCAAACAGGGGGCATCGGGCAATCAGCCCCAGCATTTT. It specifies CASKQGASGNQPQHF.